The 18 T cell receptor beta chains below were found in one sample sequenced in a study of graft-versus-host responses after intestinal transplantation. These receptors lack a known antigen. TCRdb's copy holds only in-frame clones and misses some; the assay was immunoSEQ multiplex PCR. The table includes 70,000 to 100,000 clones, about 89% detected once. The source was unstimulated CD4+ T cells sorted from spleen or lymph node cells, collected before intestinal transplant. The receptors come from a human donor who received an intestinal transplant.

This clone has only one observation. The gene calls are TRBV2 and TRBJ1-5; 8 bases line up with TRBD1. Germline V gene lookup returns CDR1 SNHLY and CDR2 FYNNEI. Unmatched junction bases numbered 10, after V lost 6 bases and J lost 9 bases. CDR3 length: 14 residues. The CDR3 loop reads CASRGRQGRRPQHF. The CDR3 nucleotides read TGTGCCAGCAGGGGGCGACAGGGGAGGAGGCCCCAGCATTTT.

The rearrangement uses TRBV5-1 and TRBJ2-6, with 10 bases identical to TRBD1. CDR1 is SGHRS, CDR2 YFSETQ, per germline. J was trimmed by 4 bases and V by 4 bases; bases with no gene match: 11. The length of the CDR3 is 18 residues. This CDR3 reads CASSTRTGGPPGANVLTF. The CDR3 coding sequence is TGCGCCAGCAGCACACGGACAGGGGGGCCTCCGGGGGCCAACGTCCTGACTTTC.

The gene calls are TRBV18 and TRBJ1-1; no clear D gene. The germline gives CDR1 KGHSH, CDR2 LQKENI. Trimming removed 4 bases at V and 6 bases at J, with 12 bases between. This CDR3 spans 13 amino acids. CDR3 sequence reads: CASSLIIQAEAFF. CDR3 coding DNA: TGTGCCAGCTCACTCATCATTCAGGCTGAAGCTTTCTTT.

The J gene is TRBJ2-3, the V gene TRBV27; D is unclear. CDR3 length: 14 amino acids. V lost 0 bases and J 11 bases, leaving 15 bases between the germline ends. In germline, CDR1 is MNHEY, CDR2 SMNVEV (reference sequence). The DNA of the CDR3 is TGTGCCAGCAGTTTATCCCTAGGCTTCCAAATGCAGTATTTT. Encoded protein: CASSLSLGFQMQYF.

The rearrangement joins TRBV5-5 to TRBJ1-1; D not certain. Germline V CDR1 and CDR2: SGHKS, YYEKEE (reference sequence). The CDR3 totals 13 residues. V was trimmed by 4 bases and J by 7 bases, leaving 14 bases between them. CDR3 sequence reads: CASSPPGTSEAFF. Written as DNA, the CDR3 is TGTGCCAGCAGCCCCCCCGGCACTAGTGAAGCTTTCTTT.

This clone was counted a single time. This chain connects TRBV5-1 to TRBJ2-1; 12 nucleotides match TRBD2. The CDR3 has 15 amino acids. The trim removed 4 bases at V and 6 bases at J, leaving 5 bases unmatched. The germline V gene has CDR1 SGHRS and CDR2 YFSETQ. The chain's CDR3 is CASSATSGGLNEQFF. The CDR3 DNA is TGCGCCAGCAGCGCGACTAGCGGGGGACTCAATGAGCAGTTCTTC.

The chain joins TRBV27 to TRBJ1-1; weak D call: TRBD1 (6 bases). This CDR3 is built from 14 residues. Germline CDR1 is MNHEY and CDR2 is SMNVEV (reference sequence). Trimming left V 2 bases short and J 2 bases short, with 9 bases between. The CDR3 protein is CASSLGQTNTEAFF. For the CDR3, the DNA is TGTGCCAGCAGTTTAGGACAGACCAACACTGAAGCTTTCTTT.

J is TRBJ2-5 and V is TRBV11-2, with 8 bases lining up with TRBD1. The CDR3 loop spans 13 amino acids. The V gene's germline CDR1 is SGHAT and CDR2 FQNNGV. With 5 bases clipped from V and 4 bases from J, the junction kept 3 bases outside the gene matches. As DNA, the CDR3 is TGTGCCAGCAGCCAGGGGGCTGGAGAGACCCAGTACTTC. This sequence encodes CASSQGAGETQYF.

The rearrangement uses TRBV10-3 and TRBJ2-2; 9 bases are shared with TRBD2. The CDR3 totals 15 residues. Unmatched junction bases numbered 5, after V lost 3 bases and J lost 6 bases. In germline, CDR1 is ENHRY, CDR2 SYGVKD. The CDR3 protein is CAISDAGGPPGELFF. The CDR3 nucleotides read TGTGCCATCAGTGATGCGGGGGGGCCCCCCGGGGAGCTGTTTTTT.

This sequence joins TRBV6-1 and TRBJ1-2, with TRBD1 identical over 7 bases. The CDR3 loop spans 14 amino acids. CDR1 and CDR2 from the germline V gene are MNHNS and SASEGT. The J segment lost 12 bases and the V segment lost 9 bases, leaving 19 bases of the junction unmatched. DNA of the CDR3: TGTGCCAGTATAGAACCGGGACAGTCAGTTCCTCACACCTTC. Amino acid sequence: CASIEPGQSVPHTF.

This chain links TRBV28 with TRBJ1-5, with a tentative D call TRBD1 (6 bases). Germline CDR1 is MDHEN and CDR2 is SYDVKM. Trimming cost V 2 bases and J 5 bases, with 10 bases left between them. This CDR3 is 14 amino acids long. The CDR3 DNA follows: TGTGCCAGCAGTTTAGTTACAGGGTATCAGCCCCAGCATTTT. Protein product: CASSLVTGYQPQHF. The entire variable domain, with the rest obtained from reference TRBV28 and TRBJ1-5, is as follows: DVKVTQSSRYLVKRTGEKVFLECVQDMDHENMFWYRQDPGLGLRLIYFSYDVKMKEKGDIPEGYSVSREKKERFSLILESASTNQTSMYLCASSLVTGYQPQHFGDGTRLSIL.

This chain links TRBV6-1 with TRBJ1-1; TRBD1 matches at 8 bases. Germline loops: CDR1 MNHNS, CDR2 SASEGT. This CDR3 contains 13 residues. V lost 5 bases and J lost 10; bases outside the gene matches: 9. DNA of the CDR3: TGTGCCAGCAGTCCCCGACAGGGGAGTGGAGCTTTCTTT. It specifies CASSPRQGSGAFF.

The CDR3 loop reads CSADHSFEQYF. The CDR3, as DNA: TGCAGTGCAGATCACAGTTTCGAGCAGTACTTC. The genes are TRBV20-1 and TRBJ2-7; no definite D call. CDR3 length: 11 residues. The V gene lost 6 bases and the J gene lost 6 bases, with 12 bases spanning the gap. Germline V lookup: CDR1 DFQATT, CDR2 SNEGSKA (reference sequence).

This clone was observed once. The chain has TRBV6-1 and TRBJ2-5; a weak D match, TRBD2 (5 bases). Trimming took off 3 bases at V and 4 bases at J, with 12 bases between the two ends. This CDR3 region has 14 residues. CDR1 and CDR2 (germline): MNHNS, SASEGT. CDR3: CASSEGWAGETQYF. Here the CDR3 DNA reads TGTGCCAGCAGTGAGGGCTGGGCGGGAGAGACCCAGTACTTC.

CDR3 coding DNA: TGTGCCAGCAGGTCAACAGGGTTGAACCAGGGCTACACCTTC. Translating gives CASRSTGLNQGYTF. J is TRBJ1-2 and V is TRBV28, with a tentative D call TRBD1 (6 bases). Trimming pared 6 bases from V and 8 bases from J, leaving 19 bases between. CDR1 is MDHEN and CDR2 is SYDVKM in the germline V gene. This CDR3 is built from 14 residues.

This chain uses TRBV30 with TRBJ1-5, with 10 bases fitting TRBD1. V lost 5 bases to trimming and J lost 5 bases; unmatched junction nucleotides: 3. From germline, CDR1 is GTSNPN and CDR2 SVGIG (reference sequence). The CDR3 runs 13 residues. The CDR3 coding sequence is TGTGCCTGGCGACAGGGGGCGGATCAGCCCCAGCATTTT. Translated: CAWRQGADQPQHF.

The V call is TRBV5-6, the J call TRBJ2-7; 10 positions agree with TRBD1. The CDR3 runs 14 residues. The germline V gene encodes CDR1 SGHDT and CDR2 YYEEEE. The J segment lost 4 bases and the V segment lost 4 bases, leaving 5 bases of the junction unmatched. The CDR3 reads CASSPGQGYYEQYF. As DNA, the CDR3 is TGTGCCAGCAGCCCGGGACAGGGGTATTACGAGCAGTACTTC. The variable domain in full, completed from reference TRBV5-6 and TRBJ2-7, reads DAGVTQSPTHLIKTRGQQVTLRCSPKSGHDTVSWYQQALGQGPQFIFQYYEEEERQRGNFPDRFSGHQFPNYSSELNVNALLLGDSALYLCASSPGQGYYEQYFGPGTRLTVT.

CDR3 protein: CASSLERRGVTEAFF. CDR3 coding DNA: TGTGCCAGCAGCTTAGAACGACGCGGGGTCACCGAAGCTTTCTTT. The chain employs TRBV11-2 and TRBJ1-1; no definite D call. CDR1 and CDR2 from the germline V gene are SGHAT and FQNNGV. Trimming removed 0 bases at V and 8 bases at J, with 16 bases between. The CDR3 loop spans 15 amino acids.